This TCR beta chain came from a study of blood T cells in healthy people across ages. It was with a sample-barcoded 5' primer and a J-beta primer mix that a second PCR of about 7 to 12 cycles was run. One entry per CDR3 protein, called by TCRdb with MiXCR from the 5' RACE reads. The data contain approximately 1.5 million distinct CDR3 sequences, around 40% of them singletons. The trim removed 5 bases at V and 6 bases at J, leaving 7 bases unmatched. The CDR3 is made up of 15 amino acids. The germline V gene encodes CDR1 MNHEY and CDR2 SMNVEV (reference sequence). Overall study findings and caveats: Long-lived and aged donors differed, with more naive CD4+ cells and higher diversity in the long-lived.

This clonotype was recorded a few times. The antigen remains undetermined. The TCR was taken from a woman aged 18-29 years in good health. Sequencing was performed on blood. The chain uses TRBV27 and TRBJ2-1; 10 bases fit TRBD2. The CDR3 is CASSQTGTSVNEQFF. As DNA, the CDR3 is TGTGCCAGCAGTCAAACCGGGACTAGCGTCAATGAGCAGTTCTTC.